This T cell receptor (beta chain) was found in a study of T cells after yellow fever vaccination. Study-wide points: Post-booster samples contained most primary-vaccination clones (more than 95% CD4, approximately 88% CD8). Researchers cautioned that FACS-sorted repertoires could harbor abundant clonotypes contaminating from the bulk population. It was a small share of clonotypes that appeared in both CD4 and CD8 compartments.

Synthesis of TCR cDNA relied on 5'RACE template switching, which attached a universal primer site and UMIs. TCRdb re-analysed the 5' RACE reads in MiXCR, keeping a single row per CDR3 protein. Here the sample spans approximately 180,000 distinct CDR3 sequences, roughly 6.2% being singletons. Germline V CDR1 and CDR2: LNHDA, SQIVND (reference sequence). The CDR3 is made up of 16 amino acids. Turning to this clonotype: Its antigen is unknown.

The sequence derives from a young man who received the YFV17D yellow fever vaccine. The V call is TRBV19, the J call TRBJ1-5, with TRBD1 as a possible D gene (5 bases). The sample was CD4+ T cells sorted from PBMCs, taken on the day of the first yellow fever vaccination. The CDR3 sequence: CATSGGFARSNQPQHF. DNA for the CDR3: TGTGCTACTTCGGGGGGATTCGCCCGAAGCAATCAGCCCCAGCATTTT. Variable domain in full (rest from reference TRBV19 and TRBJ1-5): DGGITQSPKYLFRKEGQNVTLSCEQNLNHDAMYWYRQDPGQGLRLIYYSQIVNDFQKGDIAEGYSVSREKKESFPLTVTSAQKNPTAFYLCATSGGFARSNQPQHFGDGTRLSIL.